A selection of T cell receptor beta chains follows, all from one sample in a study of T cells in localized non-small cell lung cancer. Repertoires were generated with immunoSEQ multiplex PCR, while TCRdb's copy carries only in-frame clones and drops some. The sample includes some 50,000 clones, approximately 83% of them seen just once. Sequences were derived from peripheral blood mononuclear cells, sampled before any cancer treatment. The origin of the receptors is a man aged 35 to 69 with stage III lung adenocarcinoma. Each CDR3 is given with its conserved first and last residue. Expanded clones get a size class; other rows say once, few or many, or leave the size out.

j_gene | v_gene | len | abundance | CDR3aa
TRBJ2-7 | TRBV6-5 | 13 | once | CASSYPGSYEQYF
TRBJ2-3 | TRBV13 | 14 | NA | CASSASGGKDTQYF
TRBJ1-2 | TRBV19 | 14 | NA | CASSIVDLGHGYTF
TRBJ2-7 | TRBV28 | 13 | NA | CASCPGSNYEQYF
TRBJ2-1 | TRBV6-1 | 16 | NA | CASSEAQGVGYNEQFF
TRBJ2-1 | TRBV9 | 12 | NA | CASSGPGQGQFF
TRBJ2-3 | TRBV7-3 | 15 | NA | CASSPRGGGTDTQYF
TRBJ1-1 | TRBV29-1 | 13 | few | CSGNLGGNTEAFF
TRBJ2-7 | TRBV7-9 | 15 | once | CASSKPGGNLIEQYF
TRBJ2-3 | TRBV7-2 | 15 | NA | CASRREGQPRDTQYF
TRBJ2-5 | TRBV20-1 | 11 | NA | CSAAPGETQYF
TRBJ2-3 | TRBV14 | 14 | NA | CASSHLDSTDTQYF
TRBJ1-3 | TRBV7-9 | 15 | NA | CASSLLRRSGNTIYF
TRBJ1-1 | TRBV28 | 14 | NA | CASSMGRTVTEAFF
TRBJ2-2 | TRBV4-2 | 12 | NA | CASSQNTGELFF
TRBJ2-7 | TRBV5-6 | 12 | few | CASSAGVYEQYF
TRBJ2-2 | TRBV14 | 15 | NA | CASSHLSSYTGELFF
TRBJ2-5 | TRBV7-6 | 15 | NA | CASSLGTGPQETQYF
TRBJ1-4 | TRBV4-3 | 16 | NA | CASSQSAAGANEKLFF
TRBJ1-1 | TRBV6-6 | 14 | NA | CASSQTGVNTEAFF
TRBJ2-7 | TRBV10-2 | 15 | NA | CASSGIQGASYEQYF
TRBJ2-5 | TRBV30 | 14 | NA | CAWGKGLEAETQYF
TRBJ2-7 | TRBV9 | 14 | NA | CASSVTSENYEQYF
TRBJ1-1 | TRBV10-3 | 14 | NA | CAIRQTGDGTEAFF
TRBJ1-4 | TRBV5-1 | 14 | NA | CASSLYRGNEKLFF
TRBJ2-5 | TRBV7-2 | 16 | NA | CASSLVEPGLRETQYF
TRBJ1-1 | TRBV30 | 11 | NA | CAWSRAAEAFF
TRBJ2-6 | TRBV7-7 | 18 | NA | CASSSNLKCQSRANVLTF
TRBJ1-1 | TRBV25-1 | 16 | NA | CASSNQGTGGITEAFF
TRBJ1-5 | TRBV7-2 | 15 | NA | CASSFSSGKGFPQHF
TRBJ1-5 | TRBV11-3 | 14 | medium-sized | CASSPDRYNQPQHF
TRBJ1-3 | TRBV6-6 | 14 | NA | CASRYRGSGNTIYF
TRBJ2-2 | TRBV25-1 | 12 | NA | CASGLNTGELFF
TRBJ1-2 | TRBV2 | 13 | NA | CASTGQGGYGYTF
TRBJ1-4 | TRBV6-5 | 14 | NA | CASRDRSTNEKLFF
TRBJ2-2 | TRBV27 | 18 | NA | CASSVISGLAGGTGELFF
TRBJ1-1 | TRBV6-6 | 15 | NA | CASSSGQGRTTEAFF
TRBJ2-1 | TRBV7-3 | 15 | NA | CASSSGTPPYNEQFF
TRBJ2-2 | TRBV5-6 | 16 | NA | CASSPLGGINTGELFF
TRBJ2-7 | TRBV7-9 | 14 | NA | CASSAPGQHYEQYF
TRBJ1-2 | TRBV4-3 | 18 | NA | CASSLTLDIPRLNYGYTF
TRBJ1-4 | TRBV4-2 | 17 | NA | CASSQVGQGFTNEKLFF
TRBJ1-4 | TRBV9 | 15 | NA | CASSVGGQGSEKLFF
TRBJ1-1 | TRBV25-1 | 15 | NA | CASSRGHSGITEAFF
TRBJ2-7 | TRBV29-1 | 13 | once | CSATGQTSYEQYF